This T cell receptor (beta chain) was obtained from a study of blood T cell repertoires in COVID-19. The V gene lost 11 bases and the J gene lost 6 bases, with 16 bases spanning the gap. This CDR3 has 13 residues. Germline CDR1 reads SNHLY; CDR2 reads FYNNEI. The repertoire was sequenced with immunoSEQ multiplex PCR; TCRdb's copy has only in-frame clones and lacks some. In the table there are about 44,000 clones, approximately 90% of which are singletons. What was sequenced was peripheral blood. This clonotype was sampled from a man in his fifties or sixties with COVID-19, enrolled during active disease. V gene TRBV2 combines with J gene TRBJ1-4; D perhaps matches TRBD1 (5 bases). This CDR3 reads CARRGTGDEKLFF. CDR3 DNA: TGTGCCCGGAGAGGGACGGGGGATGAAAAACTGTTTTTT.